The clone carrying this T cell receptor (beta chain) has a handful of counts. Its antigen is as yet unknown. Roughly 9 x 10^4 TCR templates were assayed per sample. Profiled with immunoSEQ multiplex PCR; TCRdb holds only in-frame clones, not every one. The sample has 13,000 to 15,000 clones, less than 55% seen once. Kept together in coculture, the mixed lymphocyte reaction cells spent about six days at 37°C. The data were taken from a study of siplizumab effects on memory and regulatory T cells. CDR1 is LNHNV and CDR2 is YYDKDF in the germline V gene (reference sequence). The germline V and J ends were trimmed by 5 bases and 1 base, with 13 bases remaining between them. This CDR3 region has 15 residues.

This rearrangement joins TRBV15 to TRBJ2-3; D not resolved. The sequenced sample consisted of CFSE-low (dividing) CD4+ T cells sorted from an allogeneic mixed lymphocyte reaction. This TCR was recovered from a human donor in good health; the cells came from an allogeneic mixed lymphocyte reaction. Some clones in this sample may be carry-over from other donors' samples. The CDR3, as DNA: TGTGCCACCAGCGGTTTCCAGCCTGGCACAGATACGCAGTATTTT. It codes for CATSGFQPGTDTQYF.